One sample yielded the 19 T cell receptor beta chains listed below, sequenced in a study of blood T cell repertoires in COVID-19. The data were produced by immunoSEQ multiplex PCR, yet TCRdb's version contains in-frame clones alone and is incomplete. The sample has some 95,000 clones, around three quarters seen once. The sample was peripheral blood. The receptors were gathered from a man aged 50 to 60 who had recovered from COVID-19.

The CDR3 DNA is TGTGCCAGCAGTGAGGGGCGGAAAAATCAGCCCCAGCATTTT. This codes for CASSEGRKNQPQHF. The V call is TRBV2, the J call TRBJ1-5; D may be TRBD1 (5 bases). The CDR3 is made up of 14 amino acids. Per germline, CDR1 SNHLY and CDR2 FYNNEI. V dropped 3 bases and J dropped 4 bases, with 10 bases sitting between them.

CDR3 sequence reads: CASSDTGTGAYEQYF. The CDR3 DNA reads TGTGCCAGCAGCGATACCGGGACAGGGGCCTACGAGCAGTACTTC. The chain is built from TRBV28 and TRBJ2-7; TRBD1 matches 10 bases. CDR1 is MDHEN and CDR2 is SYDVKM in the germline V gene. There are 15 residues in the CDR3. V lost 6 bases, J lost 2 bases, and 7 bases stayed unmatched. Supplemented by reference TRBV28 and TRBJ2-7, the full variable domain reads DVKVTQSSRYLVKRTGEKVFLECVQDMDHENMFWYRQDPGLGLRLIYFSYDVKMKEKGDIPEGYSVSREKKERFSLILESASTNQTSMYLCASSDTGTGAYEQYFGPGTRLTVT.

The chain combines TRBV2 with TRBJ2-6; the D gene is possibly TRBD2 (5 bases). The V end lost 2 bases, the J end lost 0 bases, and 14 bases lay between the germline ends. The CDR3 consists of 18 residues. Germline V gene sequence: CDR1 SNHLY, CDR2 FYNNEI. The CDR3 region is CASSEKVQLDSGANVLTF. CDR3 in DNA: TGTGCCAGCAGTGAAAAGGTACAACTAGACTCTGGGGCCAACGTCCTGACTTTC.

The chain joins TRBV10-3 to TRBJ1-5; D not resolved. CDR3 size: 13 residues. CDR1 and CDR2 (germline): ENHRY, SYGVKD. Trimming shortened V by 0 bases and J by 5 bases, and 5 bases separated the two germline ends. The CDR3 sequence is CAISESTDQPQHF. The CDR3 coding sequence is TGTGCCATCAGTGAGTCTACGGATCAGCCCCAGCATTTT.

V and J are TRBV7-3 and TRBJ2-5; 9 bases are shared with TRBD2. CDR1 is SGHTA and CDR2 is FQGTGA in the germline V gene. V was clipped by 5 bases and J by 2 bases; unmatched bases: 9. The CDR3 has 16 amino acids. The DNA of the CDR3 is TGTGCCAGCAGCCCCAGAGGGCTAGCGGGACAAGAGACCCAGTACTTC. Encoded protein: CASSPRGLAGQETQYF. The full variable domain, completed using reference TRBV7-3 and TRBJ2-5, is GAGVSQTPSNKVTEKGKYVELRCDPISGHTALYWYRQSLGQGPEFLIYFQGTGAADDSGLPNDRFFAVRPEGSVSTLKIQRTERGDSAVYLCASSPRGLAGQETQYFGPGTRLLVL.

The chain carries TRBV6-6 and TRBJ1-6; 9 bases line up with TRBD1. The CDR3 extends over 17 amino acids. Trimming removed 5 bases from V and 2 bases from J; junction bases left unmatched: 7. Germline assignment: CDR1 MNHNY and CDR2 SVGAGI (reference sequence). In DNA form, the CDR3 reads TGTGCCAGCAGTCTTGGGACAGGGAGGCCCTATAATTCACCCCTCCACTTT. Protein sequence: CASSLGTGRPYNSPLHF.

The chain uses TRBV11-1 and TRBJ2-2; a possible D gene is TRBD1 (6 bases). Trimming removed 5 bases from V and 5 bases from J, with 12 bases in between. This CDR3 contains 14 residues. The germline V gene has CDR1 SGHAT and CDR2 FQDESV (reference sequence). DNA for the CDR3: TGTGCCAGCAGCCTAAAACAGGGAACCGGGGAGCTGTTTTTT. Translating gives CASSLKQGTGELFF.

V gene TRBV6-6 combines with J gene TRBJ2-1; 7 positions match TRBD1. The junction had 7 bases not matched to a gene; V was cut back by 5 bases and J by 0 bases. Germline values: CDR1 MNHNY, CDR2 SVGAGI (reference sequence). The CDR3 sequence is 16 residues long. In DNA, the CDR3 is TGTGCCAGCAGTGGGACAGCACCAAGCTCCTACAATGAGCAGTTCTTC. Translated: CASSGTAPSSYNEQFF.

The chain joins TRBV7-2 to TRBJ1-5, with D tentatively TRBD1 (5 bases). The CDR3 length is 16 residues. Germline-derived CDR1 and CDR2 are SGHTA and FQGNSA. V gave up 1 base and J gave up 6 bases, with 16 bases separating them. As DNA, the CDR3 is TGTGCCAGCAGCTTAGAATTCGGGGGTCTTGGTCAGCCCCAGCATTTT. Its protein product is CASSLEFGGLGQPQHF.

The chain carries TRBV12-5 and TRBJ2-3; 9 nucleotides agree with TRBD1. Germline loops: CDR1 LGHNT, CDR2 FRNRAP. The CDR3 loop spans 17 amino acids. V gave up 6 bases and J gave up 0 bases; unmatched junction bases: 10. The CDR3 DNA reads TGTGCTAGTGGGGCCGGGACAGGGTCTCCTAGCACAGATACGCAGTATTTT. It is translated as CASGAGTGSPSTDTQYF.

This clone has a count of ten or more. One end of the junction does not line up with germline, which may come from a read error. Written as DNA, the CDR3 is TGTGCTAGCAGCTTTATACAGGGTATAGGCACTGAAGCTTTCTTT. Translation: CASSFIQGIGTEAFF. The chain couples TRBV7-7 to TRBJ1-1, with D tentatively TRBD1 (6 bases). Per germline, CDR1 SSHAT and CDR2 FNYEAQ (reference sequence). The CDR3 covers 15 residues.

The chain recombines TRBV9 with TRBJ2-1, with 10 bases that match TRBD2. The CDR3 covers 17 residues. The germline V gene has CDR1 SGDLS and CDR2 YYNGEE. The junction had 7 bases not matched to a gene; V was cut back by 0 bases and J by 4 bases. This chain's CDR3 is CASSVAPSGGLYNEQFF. The CDR3 nucleotides read TGTGCCAGCAGCGTAGCTCCTAGCGGGGGTTTATACAATGAGCAGTTCTTC. The whole variable domain, filled in from reference TRBV9 and TRBJ2-1, reads DSGVTQTPKHLITATGQRVTLRCSPRSGDLSVYWYQQSLDQGLQFLIQYYNGEERAKGNILERFSAQQFPDLHSELNLSSLELGDSALYFCASSVAPSGGLYNEQFFGPGTRLTVL.

The V call is TRBV3-1 (or the pseudogene TRBV3-2), the J call TRBJ2-1; the match to TRBD1 covers 11 bases. V was pared by 1 base and J by 9 bases, with 8 bases of the junction left unmatched. Germline loops: CDR1 LGHDT, CDR2 YNNKEL (reference sequence). CDR3 size: 16 residues. CDR3 DNA: TGTGCCAGCAGCCAAGGAGGGACAGGGGGTTCTAGTGAGCAGTTCTTC. It translates to CASSQGGTGGSSEQFF.

This clone was found once. The V call is TRBV21-1, the J call TRBJ1-2; TRBD1, as called in the table, went unchecked against the DNA. TRBV21-1 is designated a pseudogene. There are 17 residues in the CDR3. The CDR3 is CAIPPFDRGGANYGYTF. For the CDR3, the DNA is TGTGCCATCCCACCCTTTGACAGGGGGGGTGCTAACTATGGCTACACCTTC.

V gene TRBV6-7 combines with J gene TRBJ2-5; perhaps TRBD2 as D (6 bases). TRBV6-7 qualifies as an ORF whose function is uncertain. The CDR3 has 17 amino acids. Trimming removed 0 bases from V and 4 bases from J, with 18 bases in between. In nucleotides, the CDR3 is TGTGCCAGCAGTTACTCCCAGGACCGGGAGAAGGGAGAGACCCAGTACTTC. Translation: CASSYSQDREKGETQYF.

The chain combines TRBV20-1 with TRBJ1-2; maybe TRBD1 (6 bases). CDR1 and CDR2 from the germline V gene are DFQATT and SNEGSKA (reference sequence). The CDR3 extends over 13 amino acids. Trimming pared 3 bases from V and 4 bases from J, leaving 12 bases between. The CDR3 DNA sequence: TGCAGTGCTAGTTATCAACAGGGCTATGGCTACACCTTC. This translates into CSASYQQGYGYTF.

The sample holds a few counts of this clone. V usage is TRBV30 and J usage is TRBJ1-3; D unresolved. CDR3 length: 13 residues. Trimming left V 4 bases short and J 0 bases short, with 7 bases between. The germline CDR1 and CDR2 sequences are GTSNPN and SVGIG (reference sequence). As DNA, the CDR3 is TGTGCCTGGACTAGGAACTCTGGAAACACCATATATTTT. Residues: CAWTRNSGNTIYF.

The chain joins TRBV18 to TRBJ1-2; no clear D gene. The ends were cut back, 3 bases at V and 8 bases at J, with 16 bases in the middle. This CDR3 spans 14 amino acids. Germline V gene sequence: CDR1 KGHSH, CDR2 LQKENI. The CDR3 spells CASSPFNDWRGYTF. CDR3 bases: TGTGCCAGCTCACCTTTTAACGATTGGAGGGGCTACACCTTC.

The chain joins TRBV18 to TRBJ2-7; TRBD1 matches 9 bases. The CDR3 is 15 amino acids. Germline V gives CDR1 KGHSH, CDR2 LQKENI. V lost 2 bases and J lost 4; bases outside the gene matches: 6. CDR3 sequence reads: CASSPNPGQGYEQYF. CDR3 nucleotide sequence: TGTGCCAGCTCACCAAATCCGGGACAGGGTTACGAGCAGTACTTC.